The 25 T cell receptor beta chains presented below share a single source sample, sequenced in a study of blood T cell repertoires in COVID-19. Using immunoSEQ multiplex PCR, the repertoire was profiled, and TCRdb retains in-frame clones only, with some absent. Among about 250,000 clones listed, 88% were seen once. The sequenced material came from peripheral blood. These receptors all come from a man at least 80 years old with acute or convalescent COVID-19.

Note on this clone: Distinct nucleotide sequences in the sample also encode this CDR3. This chain uses TRBV5-1 with TRBJ2-6; tentative D call: TRBD2 (7 bases). CDR1 and CDR2 (germline): SGHRS, YFSETQ. The CDR3 is 16 amino acids. The V and J ends lost 2 bases and 0 bases respectively, with 9 bases between them. CDR3 sequence (DNA): TGCGCCAGCAGCTTAAGGGGGGGCTCTGGGGCCAACGTCCTGACTTTC. The encoded protein is CASSLRGGSGANVLTF.

V usage is TRBV27 and J usage is TRBJ1-1; 9 nucleotides match TRBD1. J gave up 3 bases and V 4 bases, and 6 bases lay outside the gene matches. This CDR3 is built from 15 residues. The germline CDR1 and CDR2 sequences are MNHEY and SMNVEV (reference sequence). The CDR3 loop is CASSSTGGGYTEAFF. CDR3 nucleotides: TGTGCCAGCAGTTCGACAGGGGGAGGTTACACTGAAGCTTTCTTT.

As regards this clone: This specimen includes other DNA sequences encoding the same CDR3. The genes are TRBV9 and TRBJ2-5; maybe TRBD2 (6 bases). V was cut by 0 bases and J by 3 bases, with 6 bases left in between. This CDR3 has 13 residues. Germline lookup yields CDR1 SGDLS and CDR2 YYNGEE. CDR3 region: CASSVGGEETQYF. DNA of the CDR3: TGTGCCAGCAGCGTAGGGGGGGAAGAGACCCAGTACTTC.

This clone has just one count. This chain links TRBV28 with TRBJ2-1; possibly TRBD2 for D (5 bases). This CDR3 comprises 14 residues. V lost 2 bases and J lost 4, with 9 bases in between. Germline V gene data show CDR1 as MDHEN and CDR2 as SYDVKM. The CDR3 here is CASSLTAEYNEQFF. The CDR3 region has the DNA TGTGCCAGCAGTTTAACAGCGGAATACAATGAGCAGTTCTTC.

The CDR3 region has the DNA TGTGCCAGCCTGACGGGTAGCGGGCGCACAGATACGCAGTATTTT. Translation gives CASLTGSGRTDTQYF. The genes are TRBV2 and TRBJ2-3; TRBD2 matches at 7 bases. The V and J ends lost 8 bases and 1 base, in that order; junction bases with no gene match: 9. This CDR3 has 15 residues. The germline V gene encodes CDR1 SNHLY and CDR2 FYNNEI.

The chain joins TRBV25-1 to TRBJ2-3, with D possibly matching TRBD2 (7 bases). The CDR3 is 17 residues long. Germline CDR1 reads MGHDK; CDR2 reads SYGVNS. Trimming cost V 0 bases and J 0 bases, with 13 bases left between them. CDR3 in amino acids: CASSEYGGGLSTDTQYF. CDR3 coding DNA: TGTGCCAGCAGTGAATATGGCGGGGGCCTAAGCACAGATACGCAGTATTTT.

The chain couples TRBV7-9 to TRBJ1-2; possible D gene TRBD1, 6 bases. The germline V gene encodes CDR1 SEHNR and CDR2 FQNEAQ (reference sequence). CDR3 size: 14 residues. With 8 bases removed from V and 4 bases from J, the gap between germline ends came to 17 bases. The DNA for the CDR3 is TGTGCCAGCTCCCGGGAGGGGGTTATCTATGGCTACACCTTC. Its protein is CASSREGVIYGYTF.

In its sample, this clone was seen a few times. This sequence joins TRBV5-1 and TRBJ2-5, with 8 bases matching TRBD1. Germline V gene lookup returns CDR1 SGHRS and CDR2 YFSETQ. The CDR3 spans 14 residues. V lost 3 bases, J lost 5 bases, and 6 bases stayed unmatched. For the CDR3, the DNA is TGCGCCAGCAGCTCTCCAGGGGGCCTGGAGACCCAGTACTTC. Protein sequence: CASSSPGGLETQYF.

This chain connects TRBV4-1 to TRBJ1-2; the D gene is possibly TRBD1 (5 bases). Per the germline V gene, CDR1 is MGHRA and CDR2 is YSYEKL. This CDR3 has 15 residues. With 3 bases removed from V and 1 base from J, the gap between germline ends came to 12 bases. This CDR3 reads CASSHPSTDNYGYTF. CDR3 coding DNA: TGCGCCAGCAGCCACCCCTCGACAGATAACTATGGCTACACCTTC.

The chain combines TRBV7-9 with TRBJ2-2; TRBD1 is a possible D gene (6 bases). The CDR3 extends over 14 amino acids. Germline values: CDR1 SEHNR, CDR2 FQNEAQ (reference sequence). Written as DNA, the CDR3 is TGTGTCTTTGGCGTGGGGGCGATCGCCGGGGAGCTGTTTTTT. It encodes CVFGVGAIAGELFF.

The chain's CDR3 is CASSSPEAAKNIQYF. In DNA form, the CDR3 reads TGTGCCAGCAGTTCACCTGAGGCGGCCAAAAACATTCAGTACTTC. V usage is TRBV28 and J usage is TRBJ2-4; D unresolved. Germline CDR1 and CDR2: MDHEN and SYDVKM. V shed 4 bases and J shed 1 base, with 11 bases lying between them. The CDR3 is made up of 15 amino acids. Full variable domain (rest looked up from reference TRBV28 and TRBJ2-4): DVKVTQSSRYLVKRTGEKVFLECVQDMDHENMFWYRQDPGLGLRLIYFSYDVKMKEKGDIPEGYSVSREKKERFSLILESASTNQTSMYLCASSSPEAAKNIQYFGAGTRLSVL.

The chain is built from TRBV28 and TRBJ2-7, with TRBD2 matching 12 bases. Germline V gene sequence: CDR1 MDHEN, CDR2 SYDVKM. V gave up 6 bases and J gave up 0 bases; unmatched junction bases: 3. The CDR3 has 15 amino acids. The CDR3 loop is CASSPTSGSSYEQYF. Here the CDR3 DNA reads TGTGCCAGCAGCCCGACTAGCGGGAGCTCCTACGAGCAGTACTTC.

The CDR3 nucleotides are TGTGCCAGTGGGGGACAGGGAGGTAATAGCAATCAGCCCCAGCATTTT. Residues: CASGGQGGNSNQPQHF. The chain is built from TRBV19 and TRBJ1-5; 9 nucleotides agree with TRBD1. The CDR3 extends over 16 amino acids. In germline, CDR1 is LNHDA, CDR2 SQIVND (reference sequence). The J segment lost 0 bases and the V segment lost 8 bases, leaving 8 bases of the junction unmatched.

The chain joins TRBV5-8 to TRBJ2-5, with a weak D call TRBD1 (6 bases). The ends were cut back, 5 bases at V and 5 bases at J, with 19 bases in the middle. CDR3 length equals 15 residues. Germline V gene lookup returns CDR1 SGHTS and CDR2 YDEGEE. CDR3 nucleotide sequence: TGTGCCAGCAGGAATTGGGCGCAGGGGTTTGAGACCCAGTACTTC. Amino acids: CASRNWAQGFETQYF. The variable domain in full, with the rest retrieved from reference TRBV5-8 and TRBJ2-5, is EAGVTQSPTHLIKTRGQQATLRCSPISGHTSVYWYQQALGLGLQFLLWYDEGEERNRGNFPPRFSGRQFPNYSSELNVNALELEDSALYLCASRNWAQGFETQYFGPGTRLLVL.

This chain connects TRBV27 to TRBJ2-1; the match to TRBD2 covers 10 bases. The CDR3 sequence is 18 residues long. The trim removed 3 bases at V and 4 bases at J, leaving 12 bases unmatched. CDR1 MNHEY and CDR2 SMNVEV come from the germline V gene (reference sequence). CDR3 in amino acids: CASSFRSPLAGLYNEQFF. The DNA for the CDR3 is TGTGCCAGCAGTTTTAGATCCCCACTAGCGGGGTTGTACAATGAGCAGTTCTTC.

Here the CDR3 DNA reads TGCGCCAGCAGCTCCCAGGGGGCTGGCAATCAGCCCCAGCATTTT. This sequence encodes CASSSQGAGNQPQHF. The chain joins TRBV4-1 to TRBJ1-5; TRBD1 matches 8 bases. Unmatched junction bases numbered 5, after V lost 5 bases and J lost 2 bases. This CDR3 is built from 15 residues. CDR1 is MGHRA and CDR2 is YSYEKL in the germline V gene.

V usage is TRBV5-1 and J usage is TRBJ2-3; no definite D call. V shed 3 bases and J shed 3 bases, with 11 bases lying between them. From germline, CDR1 is SGHRS and CDR2 YFSETQ. The CDR3 length is 14 residues. In DNA form, the CDR3 reads TGCGCCAGCAGCTCCACCGGAGCGACAGATACGCAGTATTTT. Residues: CASSSTGATDTQYF.

The J gene is TRBJ1-2, the V gene TRBV6-1; no definite D call. This CDR3 comprises 17 residues. Deletions cut 1 base from V and 4 bases from J, with 19 bases between. CDR1 is MNHNS and CDR2 is SASEGT in the germline V gene. CDR3 protein: CASSEEEGSPLVYGYTF. The CDR3 coding sequence is TGTGCCAGCAGTGAAGAAGAGGGATCTCCTCTTGTCTATGGCTACACCTTC.

The chain has TRBV9 and TRBJ2-1; 7 nucleotides align to TRBD1. The trim removed 0 bases at V and 8 bases at J, leaving 5 bases unmatched. Germline assignment: CDR1 SGDLS and CDR2 YYNGEE. CDR3 length: 14 amino acids. CDR3 DNA sequence: TGTGCCAGCAGCGTAGGACAGGGTATGGATGAGCAGTTCTTC. Its translation is CASSVGQGMDEQFF.

The genes are TRBV24-1 and TRBJ2-5; 9 bases are a match to TRBD2. The CDR3 has 15 amino acids. Trimming cost V 4 bases and J 2 bases; bases outside gene matches: 4. The germline V gene encodes CDR1 KGHDR and CDR2 SFDVKD. The CDR3 coding sequence is TGTGCCACCAGTGACCCGACTAGCGGACAAGAGACCCAGTACTTC. Its translation: CATSDPTSGQETQYF.

The rearrangement uses TRBV5-4 and TRBJ1-3; weak D call: TRBD1 (5 bases). Trimming shortened V by 0 bases and J by 1 base, and 8 bases separated the two germline ends. CDR3 length equals 15 residues. Germline V gene lookup returns CDR1 SGHNT and CDR2 YYREEE (reference sequence). The chain's CDR3 is CASSLGRQSGNTIYF. The CDR3 DNA sequence: TGTGCCAGCAGCTTGGGTAGACAGTCTGGAAACACCATATATTTT.

A word on this clone: The identical CDR3 is also encoded by other nucleotide sequences in the sample. This chain links TRBV5-1 with TRBJ2-2; 7 bases line up with TRBD2. The V segment lost 0 bases and the J segment 1 base; nucleotides outside the gene matches: 0. Germline-derived CDR1 and CDR2 are SGHRS and YFSETQ. The CDR3 has 15 amino acids. CDR3 nucleotide sequence: TGCGCCAGCAGCTTGGTAGCGGGGAACACCGGGGAGCTGTTTTTT. Translated: CASSLVAGNTGELFF.

This chain uses TRBV3-1 (or the pseudogene TRBV3-2) with TRBJ2-7, with D unclear. Germline V lookup: CDR1 LGHDT, CDR2 YNNKEL (reference sequence). The V end lost 3 bases, the J end lost 6 bases, and 6 bases lay between the germline ends. The CDR3 has 11 amino acids. The CDR3 here is CASSQRSEQYF. CDR3 sequence (DNA): TGTGCCAGCAGCCAGCGTAGCGAGCAGTACTTC.

The rearrangement joins TRBV18 to TRBJ2-7; the match to TRBD2 covers 9 bases. The CDR3 loop spans 14 amino acids. V shed 4 bases, J shed 5 bases, and the junction held 6 bases outside the gene matches. Germline V lookup: CDR1 KGHSH, CDR2 LQKENI. The CDR3 DNA sequence: TGTGCCAGCTCACGATCGGGACTAGCCGACGAGCAGTACTTC. Its protein product is CASSRSGLADEQYF.

The CDR3, as DNA: TGTGCCAGCAGCACACCCGGGACAGGGGCCTACGAGCAGTACTTC. As protein: CASSTPGTGAYEQYF. The gene calls are TRBV7-9 and TRBJ2-7, with 10 positions matching TRBD1. CDR1 and CDR2 (germline): SEHNR, FQNEAQ (reference sequence). The CDR3 extends over 15 amino acids. With 5 bases clipped from V and 2 bases from J, the junction kept 6 bases outside the gene matches.